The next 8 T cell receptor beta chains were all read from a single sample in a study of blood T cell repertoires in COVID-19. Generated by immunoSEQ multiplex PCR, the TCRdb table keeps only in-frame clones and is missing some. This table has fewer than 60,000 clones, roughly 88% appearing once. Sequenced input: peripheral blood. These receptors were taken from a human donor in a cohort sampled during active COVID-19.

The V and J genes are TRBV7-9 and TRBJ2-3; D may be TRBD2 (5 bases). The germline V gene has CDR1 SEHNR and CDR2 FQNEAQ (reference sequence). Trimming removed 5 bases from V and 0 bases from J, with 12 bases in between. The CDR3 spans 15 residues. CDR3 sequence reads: CASSVSGPSTDTQYF. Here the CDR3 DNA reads TGTGCCAGCAGCGTAAGCGGACCTAGCACAGATACGCAGTATTTT.

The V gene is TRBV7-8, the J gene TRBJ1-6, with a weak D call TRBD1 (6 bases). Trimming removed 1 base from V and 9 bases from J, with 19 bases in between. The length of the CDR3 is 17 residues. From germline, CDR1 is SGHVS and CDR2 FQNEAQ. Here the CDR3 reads CASSLVMGLRGGSPLHF. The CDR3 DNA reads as TGTGCCAGCAGCTTAGTCATGGGTCTCAGGGGTGGTTCACCCCTCCACTTT.

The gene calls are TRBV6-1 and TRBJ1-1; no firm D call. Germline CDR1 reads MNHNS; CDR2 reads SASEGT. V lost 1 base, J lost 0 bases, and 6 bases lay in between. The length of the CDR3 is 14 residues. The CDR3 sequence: CASSEVMLNTEAFF. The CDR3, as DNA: TGTGCCAGCAGTGAAGTAATGTTGAACACTGAAGCTTTCTTT.

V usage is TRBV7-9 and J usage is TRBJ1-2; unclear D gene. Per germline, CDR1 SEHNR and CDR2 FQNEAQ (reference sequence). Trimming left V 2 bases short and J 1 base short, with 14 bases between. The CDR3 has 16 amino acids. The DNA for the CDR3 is TGTGCCAGCAGCTTACGTTCGCCAGAAGTTAACTATGGCTACACCTTC. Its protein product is CASSLRSPEVNYGYTF.

The DNA of the CDR3 is TGTGCCAGCAGCTTCAACGTGGAGCAAGAGACCCAGTACTTC. It encodes CASSFNVEQETQYF. This chain links TRBV11-2 with TRBJ2-5; D gene uncertain. Trimming shortened V by 3 bases and J by 2 bases, and 10 bases separated the two germline ends. Germline V gene sequence: CDR1 SGHAT, CDR2 FQNNGV. The length of the CDR3 is 14 residues. The full variable domain, in which reference TRBV11-2 and TRBJ2-5 provide the parts outside the CDR3, is EAGVAQSPRYKIIEKRQSVAFWCNPISGHATLYWYQQILGQGPKLLIQFQNNGVVDDSQLPKDRFSAERLKGVDSTLKIQPAKLEDSAVYLCASSFNVEQETQYFGPGTRLLVL.

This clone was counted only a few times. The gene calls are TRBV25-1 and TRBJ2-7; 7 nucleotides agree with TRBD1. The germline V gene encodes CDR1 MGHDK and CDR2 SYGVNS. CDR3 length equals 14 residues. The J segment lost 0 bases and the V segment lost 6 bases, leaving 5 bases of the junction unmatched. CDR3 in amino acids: CASRGGRGSYEQYF. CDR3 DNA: TGTGCCAGCAGAGGGGGCCGCGGCTCCTACGAGCAGTACTTC.

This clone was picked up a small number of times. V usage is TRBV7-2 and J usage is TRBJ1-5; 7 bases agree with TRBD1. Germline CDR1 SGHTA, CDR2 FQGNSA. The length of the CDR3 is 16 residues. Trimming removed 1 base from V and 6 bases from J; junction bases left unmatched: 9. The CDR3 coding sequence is TGTGCCAGCAGCTTAGGTCGCGGGACAGCGGGTCAGCCCCAGCATTTT. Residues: CASSLGRGTAGQPQHF.

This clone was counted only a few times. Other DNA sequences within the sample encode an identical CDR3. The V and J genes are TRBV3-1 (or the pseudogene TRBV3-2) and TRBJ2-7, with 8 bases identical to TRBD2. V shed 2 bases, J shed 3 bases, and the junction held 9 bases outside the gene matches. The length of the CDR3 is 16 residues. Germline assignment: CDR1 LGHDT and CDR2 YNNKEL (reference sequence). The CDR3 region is CASSQSILAANYEQYF. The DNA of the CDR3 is TGTGCCAGCAGCCAATCAATACTAGCGGCGAACTACGAGCAGTACTTC.